This T cell receptor beta chain came from a study of PD-1 blockade in classical Hodgkin lymphoma. Clones were read by immunoSEQ multiplex PCR, and TCRdb kept only the in-frame ones, dropping some. Found here are 20,000 to 25,000 clones, approximately 77% of them singletons; the top ten hold roughly 21%. This clone was detected a few times. What it recognizes is unknown. General study results and limits: Some patients started nivolumab under 1 year after ASCT, and they were excluded.

This CDR3 comprises 15 residues. Germline CDR1 and CDR2: SEHNR and FQNEAQ (reference sequence). V was pared by 0 bases and J by 6 bases, with 12 bases between. Time point denoted: cycle 4 day 1 (C4D1), after less than 7 weeks of nivolumab. Each patient experienced a relapse that followed autologous stem cell transplantation, and brentuximab vedotin exposure varied. Responses achieved at best were complete response, partial response or progressive disease. This TCR was sampled from a human donor with classical Hodgkin lymphoma. The sample consisted of peripheral blood mononuclear cells (PBMCs), taken before the fourth cycle of nivolumab. This chain links TRBV7-9 with TRBJ2-1; no firm D call. The CDR3 region is CASSLAAVLTNEQFF. In DNA, the CDR3 is TGTGCCAGCAGCTTAGCAGCCGTCCTGACCAATGAGCAGTTCTTC.